This is a list of T cell receptor beta chains from one sample in a study of blood T cells in healthy people across ages. One entry per CDR3 protein, called by TCRdb with MiXCR from the 5' RACE reads. The data hold some 790,000 distinct CDR3 sequences, with 29% observed a single time. Specimen: blood. The receptors were gathered from a woman older than 75 in good health. Each CDR3 is given with its conserved first and last residue. The D gene is left open where the match is weak. Clone size is shown for a subset of rows, as once, few, many or a class of expanded clone.

TRBJ2-3 | - | TRBV5-1 | many | CASSRVGAWSTDTQYF | TGCGCCAGCTCCAGGGTGGGGGCGTGGAGCACAGATACGCAGTATTTT
TRBJ2-3 | TRBD1 | TRBV12-3/TRBV12-4 | - | CASLEQGRDTRYF | TGTGCCAGTCTAGAACAGGGGCGAGATACGCGGTATTTT
TRBJ1-5 | TRBD1 | TRBV5-1 | - | CASSQRTGPNQPLHF | TGCGCCAGCAGCCAAAGGACAGGGCCCAATCAGCCCCTGCATTTT
TRBJ2-6 | - | TRBV6-1 | - | CASSQADLPGANVLTF | TGTGCCAGCAGTCAAGCGGACCTGCCCGGGGCCAACGTCCTGACTTTC
TRBJ2-2 | TRBD2 | TRBV20-1 | few | CSARSGLTNTGELFF | TGCAGTGCTAGATCGGGACTAACGAACACCGGGGAGCTGTTTTTT
TRBJ2-1 | - | TRBV7-6 | - | CASSPPLSGLVRQFF | TGTGCCAGCAGCCCACCCCTTTCGGGGCTCGTACGGCAGTTCTTC
TRBJ2-1 | TRBD2 | TRBV7-2 | many | CASSFGGAYNEQFF | TGTGCCAGCAGCTTCGGGGGGGCCTACAATGAGCAGTTCTTC
TRBJ1-2 | - | TRBV4-2 | - | CASSQDANEHYGYTF | TGTGCCAGCAGCCAAGATGCCAATGAGCACTATGGCTACACCTTC
TRBJ2-3 | - | TRBV5-1 | - | CASSLAWLAGDTQYF | TGCGCCAGCAGCTTGGCCTGGCTAGCAGGGGATACGCAGTATTTT
TRBJ1-2 | - | TRBV6-1 | many | CASSPSRHGYTF | TGTGCCAGCAGTCCCTCCCGCCATGGCTACACCTTC
TRBJ2-3 | - | TRBV29-1 | - | CSVTGQTGTQYF | TGCAGCGTTACCGGACAGACAGGTACGCAGTATTTT
TRBJ2-7 | TRBD2 | TRBV7-2 | few | CATSAGGSSYEQYF | TGTGCCACCAGTGCGGGGGGTAGCTCCTACGAGCAGTACTTC
TRBJ1-2 | - | TRBV20-1 | many | CSAARGGSQGYTF | TGCAGTGCTGCCCGCGGCGGGTCTCAAGGCTACACCTTC
TRBJ1-1 | - | TRBV4-3 | many | CASSRADGEAFF | TGCGCCAGCAGCCGAGCGGACGGTGAAGCTTTCTTT
TRBJ2-1 | TRBD2 | TRBV20-1 | many | CSARTSGGRSYNEQFF | TGCAGTGCTAGGACTAGCGGGGGGCGCTCCTACAATGAGCAGTTCTTC
TRBJ1-4 | TRBD1 | TRBV18 | - | CASSPLRDRSNEKLFF | TGTGCCAGCTCACCATTACGGGACAGATCTAATGAAAAACTGTTTTTT
TRBJ1-1 | - | TRBV5-5 | - | CASSLVSDRVNTEAFF | TGTGCCAGCAGCTTGGTGAGTGACCGGGTGAACACTGAAGCTTTCTTT
TRBJ1-2 | - | TRBV20-1 | - | CSAGESANYGYTF | TGCAGTGCCGGCGAGAGTGCTAACTATGGCTACACCTTC
TRBJ1-2 | - | TRBV20-1 | - | CSARPGTSNYDYTF | TGCAGTGCTAGGCCCGGGACGTCTAACTATGACTACACCTTC
TRBJ2-7 | - | TRBV7-9 | many | CASSPSGSSYEQYF | TGTGCCAGCAGCCCTAGTGGAAGCTCCTACGAGCAGTACTTC
TRBJ2-1 | TRBD1 | TRBV6-1 | many | CASSSTGGEQFF | TGTGCCAGCAGTTCAACAGGGGGTGAGCAGTTCTTC
TRBJ1-2 | - | TRBV6-1 | few | CASSPTRGGGYTF | TGTGCCAGCAGCCCGACCAGGGGAGGTGGCTACACCTTC
TRBJ2-7 | TRBD1 | TRBV6-2/TRBV6-3 | many | CASSYAAGTDLYEQYF | TGTGCCAGCAGTTACGCCGCCGGGACAGATCTCTACGAGCAGTACTTC
TRBJ2-5 | - | TRBV9 | - | CASSKRQGAGQETQYF | TGTGCCAGCAGCAAAAGACAGGGAGCGGGCCAAGAGACCCAGTACTTC
TRBJ1-5 | TRBD1 | TRBV20-1 | many | CSARPSGTGGYNQPQHF | TGCAGTGCTAGACCTTCTGGGACAGGAGGATATAATCAGCCCCAGCATTTT
TRBJ2-3 | TRBD2 | TRBV20-1 | many | CSASPMGGGWRDTQYF | TGCAGTGCTAGCCCCATGGGCGGGGGTTGGAGAGATACGCAGTATTTT
TRBJ1-2 | - | TRBV12-3/TRBV12-4 | many | CASSPDRLYDYTF | TGTGCCAGCAGTCCCGACAGGCTATATGACTACACCTTC